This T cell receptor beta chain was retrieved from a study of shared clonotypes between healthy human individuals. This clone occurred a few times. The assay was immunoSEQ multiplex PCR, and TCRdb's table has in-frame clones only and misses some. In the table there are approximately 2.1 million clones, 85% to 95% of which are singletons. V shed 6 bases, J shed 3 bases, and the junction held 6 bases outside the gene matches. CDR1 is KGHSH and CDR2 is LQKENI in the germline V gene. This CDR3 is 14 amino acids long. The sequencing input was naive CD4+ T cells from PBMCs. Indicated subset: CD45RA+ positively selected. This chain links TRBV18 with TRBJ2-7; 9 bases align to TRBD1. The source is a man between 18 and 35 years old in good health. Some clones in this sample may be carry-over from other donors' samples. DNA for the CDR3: TGTGCCAGCTCTAAACAGGGGGCCGACTACGAGCAGTACTTC. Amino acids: CASSKQGADYEQYF.